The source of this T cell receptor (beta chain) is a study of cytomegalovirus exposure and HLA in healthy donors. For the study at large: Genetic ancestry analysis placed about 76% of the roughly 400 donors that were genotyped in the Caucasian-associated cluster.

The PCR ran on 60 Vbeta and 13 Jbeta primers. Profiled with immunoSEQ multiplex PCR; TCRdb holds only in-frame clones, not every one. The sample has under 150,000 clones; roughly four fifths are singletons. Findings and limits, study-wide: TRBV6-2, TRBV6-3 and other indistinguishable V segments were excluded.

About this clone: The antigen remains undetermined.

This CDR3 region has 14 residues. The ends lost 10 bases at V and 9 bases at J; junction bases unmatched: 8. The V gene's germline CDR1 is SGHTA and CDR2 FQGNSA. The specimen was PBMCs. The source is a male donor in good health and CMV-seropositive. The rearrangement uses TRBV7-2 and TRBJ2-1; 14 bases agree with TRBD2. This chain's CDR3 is CATSRTSGRTEQFF. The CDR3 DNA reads TGTGCCACCTCCCGGACTAGCGGGAGGACTGAGCAGTTCTTC.